The 2 T cell receptor beta chains given below trace back to one sample, sequenced in a study of OX40 agonist ivuxolimab in advanced cancers. The method behind the library was the immunoSEQ multiplex PCR assay. In its TCRdb copy, this immuneACCESS table keeps in-frame sequences only and misses some clones. Where compared with another copy, unresolved V genes explain less than half of these, and the others have no known cause. This sample lists about 41,000 clones; 89% were detected once. About 0.6% of the sample is taken by the ten largest. The sample in question was CD4+ or CD8+ T cells sorted from blood, obtained in a trial of the OX40 agonist ivuxolimab. The receptors stem from an adult with an advanced solid tumor such as melanoma, head and neck, liver or kidney cancer.

The chain uses TRBV30 and TRBJ1-4; TRBD1 might be the D (5 bases). The germline CDR1 and CDR2 sequences are GTSNPN and SVGIG (reference sequence). Between the trimmed V and J ends, which lost 2 bases and 5 bases, there was a span of 15 bases. The CDR3 is made up of 15 amino acids. CDR3 DNA: TGTGCCTGGAGTCCGGGGGGGGACCCAAATGAAAAACTGTTTTTT. Its protein is CAWSPGGDPNEKLFF.

The V call is TRBV4-3, the J call TRBJ1-1; no definite D call. Per germline, CDR1 LGHNA and CDR2 YSLEER. Trimming removed 2 bases at V and 8 bases at J, with 9 bases between. The CDR3 spans 12 residues. CDR3 region: CASSQTGLEAFF. The CDR3 nucleotides are TGCGCCAGCAGCCAAACCGGACTAGAAGCTTTCTTT.